A single T cell receptor (beta chain) is shown here with its context. V lost 4 bases to trimming and J lost 0 bases, with 12 bases between them. Per germline, CDR1 MNHEY and CDR2 SVGAGI. The CDR3 length is 16 residues. This sample was included in a study of blood T cell repertoires in COVID-19. Study details: Samples representing acute and convalescent COVID-19 were sourced from the United States, Italy and Spain. Sources were T cells, B-cell-depleted T cells, or PBMCs; the material itself was cDNA or gDNA.

In the authors' methods: Quantification of nucleated cells was approximated via reference gene primer amplification. Libraries were prepared by immunoSEQ multiplex PCR; TCRdb keeps only in-frame clonotypes and omits some of them. The V and J calls and clone size are taken from that table; D and trimming were inferred from the DNA. Altogether 100,000 or so clones are present, roughly 82% being singletons, with the ten largest covering less than 9%. The V gene is TRBV6-5, the J gene TRBJ1-4; D remains unclear. The sample was peripheral blood. The sequence derives from a man aged 50-59 years with active or convalescent COVID-19. Here the CDR3 DNA reads TGTGCCAGCAGTTCCTCGACACCCGCAACTAATGAAAAACTGTTTTTT. As protein: CASSSSTPATNEKLFF.